A selection of T cell receptor beta chains follows, all from one sample in a study of long-term antiretroviral therapy in people with HIV. Clones were read by immunoSEQ multiplex PCR, and TCRdb kept only the in-frame ones, dropping some. The table includes approximately 17,000 clones, 65% to 85% detected once. This sample comprised unsorted PBMCs, obtained less than 1.3 years before starting antiretroviral therapy. The receptors originated from a man aged 25 to 45 with HIV. CDR3s include the opening cysteine and the closing phenylalanine or tryptophan. A D gene is named only where the DNA matches it firmly. Not all rows give a size; the values are once, few, many and, for expanded clones, a class.

clone_size,d_call,j_call,v_call,cdr3_nt,cdr3_aa
.,TRBD2,TRBJ2-5,TRBV7-2,TGTGCCAGCAGCTTAGACGGGAGGGCCTTGGAGACCCAGTACTTC,CASSLDGRALETQYF
once,.,TRBJ2-5,TRBV6-5,TGTGCCAGCAGTTTCGCGGAGACCCAGTACTTC,CASSFAETQYF
.,TRBD1,TRBJ1-2,TRBV7-9,TGTGCCAGCAGCTTAGACGCCGGGACAGGGGCTAACTATGGCTACACCTTC,CASSLDAGTGANYGYTF
once,.,TRBJ1-1,TRBV12-5,TGTGCTAGTGGTTTGGGGGTAGGGTCGATCACTGAAGCTTTCTTT,CASGLGVGSITEAFF
.,.,TRBJ2-5,TRBV27,TGTGCCAGCAGTTTATTTAAGGGGGGAGAGACCCAGTACTTC,CASSLFKGGETQYF
.,.,TRBJ1-1,TRBV29-1,TGCAGCGCCGGAGGTGGCGCGGGGCGTGTTGAAGCTTTCTTT,CSAGGGAGRVEAFF
.,.,TRBJ2-7,TRBV20-1,TGCAGTGCCGCTCAGGGTATCGAGCAGTACTTC,CSAAQGIEQYF
medium-sized,TRBD2,TRBJ2-7,TRBV9,TGTGCCAGCAGCGCGACTAGCGGGGGGCTTGGGGAGCAGTACTTC,CASSATSGGLGEQYF
.,.,TRBJ2-1,TRBV30,TGTGCCGGGGGGCATTTCAATGAGCAGTTCTTC,CAGGHFNEQFF
.,.,TRBJ2-2,TRBV7-9,TGTGCCAGCAGCCCGGACTGGAACACCGGGGAGCTGTTTTTT,CASSPDWNTGELFF
.,TRBD1,TRBJ2-1,TRBV30,TGTGCCTGGAGTGGGGGGACAGTGGCCTACAATGAGCAGTTCTTC,CAWSGGTVAYNEQFF
.,.,TRBJ2-3,TRBV21-1,TGTGCCACAACCCGGGACCCTGGCACAGATACGCAGTATTTT,CATTRDPGTDTQYF
few,TRBD1,TRBJ1-2,TRBV7-9,TGTGCCAGCAGGGGGACAGCCTATGGCTACACCTTC,CASRGTAYGYTF
once,.,TRBJ1-1,TRBV25-1,TGTGCCAGCAGTGAACCACCCGGGAACACTGAAGCTTTCTTT,CASSEPPGNTEAFF
once,TRBD2,TRBJ2-1,TRBV5-7,TGTGCCAGCAGGCCGGCCTCTCTAGCGGGAGGGTACTCCTACAATGAGCAGTTCTTC,CASRPASLAGGYSYNEQFF
.,.,TRBJ2-7,TRBV7-9,TGTGCCAGCAGCTTAGCGCGCGGGAACGAGCAGTACTTC,CASSLARGNEQYF
.,.,TRBJ1-5,TRBV28,TGTGCCAGCAGTTTCCTCGGGGGAGGAGGGGGACAGCCCCAGCATTTT,CASSFLGGGGGQPQHF
.,.,TRBJ1-4,TRBV18,TGTGCCAGCTCACCCAGTCTTCGCAATGAAAAACTGTTTTTT,CASSPSLRNEKLFF
.,.,TRBJ2-7,TRBV15,TGTGCCACCAGCGTCCGTAGGGCCTCCTACGAGCAGTACTTC,CATSVRRASYEQYF
.,.,TRBJ1-1,TRBV19,TGTGCCAGTGGGCGGGGTTTGGGCAACACTGAAGCTTTCTTT,CASGRGLGNTEAFF
once,.,TRBJ1-1,TRBV28,TGTGCCAGCAGTTTTGCATACCTAATGTCGAGGATGAACACTGAAGCTTTCTTT,CASSFAYLMSRMNTEAFF
.,TRBD1,TRBJ1-2,TRBV18,TGTGCCAGCTCACAGACCCGGGACAGGGATGGCTACACCTTC,CASSQTRDRDGYTF
.,.,TRBJ2-5,TRBV20-1,TGCAGTGCTCGCCAGGAAGAGACCCAGTACTTC,CSARQEETQYF
.,TRBD1,TRBJ1-3,TRBV9,TGTGCCAGCAGCCCGCGACAGGGGGCGGGTGGAAACACCATATATTTT,CASSPRQGAGGNTIYF
.,.,TRBJ1-5,TRBV2,TGTGCCAGCCATTCCTATAGCAATCAGCCCCAGCATTTT,CASHSYSNQPQHF
.,.,TRBJ1-5,TRBV28,TGTGCCAGCAGCCCGCGATATCAGCCCCAGCATTTT,CASSPRYQPQHF
.,TRBD2,TRBJ2-7,TRBV14,TGTGCCAGCAGCTTTAGCGGGGGCCCATCCTACGAGCAGTACTTC,CASSFSGGPSYEQYF
.,.,TRBJ2-1,TRBV27,TGTGCCAGCAGTTTAGGGACAACCAACAATGAGCAGTTCTTC,CASSLGTTNNEQFF
.,TRBD1,TRBJ2-2,TRBV15,TGTGCCACCAGCAGAGAGGACAGGCCCTACGGGGAGCTGTTTTTT,CATSREDRPYGELFF
.,.,TRBJ1-4,TRBV6-5,TGTGCCAGCAGTTCGGGGAATGAAAAACTGTTTTTT,CASSSGNEKLFF
.,.,TRBJ2-7,TRBV29-1,TGCAGCGTGTGGGACTACGAGCAGTACTTC,CSVWDYEQYF
.,.,TRBJ2-5,TRBV19,TGTGCCAGTAGTATAGCTCCGGAGTTAGAGACCCAGTACTTC,CASSIAPELETQYF
once,TRBD2,TRBJ2-1,TRBV7-2,TGTGCCAGCAGCCAATGGACTAGCGGAAACAATGAGCAGTTCTTC,CASSQWTSGNNEQFF
.,TRBD1,TRBJ2-7,TRBV28,TGTGCCAGCAGTTTATCCGGACAGGGTTCCTACGAGCAGTACTTC,CASSLSGQGSYEQYF
.,.,TRBJ2-2,TRBV7-7,TGTGCCAGCAGCGCCGGGACATCGGCGAACACCGGGGAGCTGTTTTTT,CASSAGTSANTGELFF
.,.,TRBJ1-5,TRBV10-3,TGTGCCATCAGTCCACAATTCCAGGGAAATCAGCCCCAGCATTTT,CAISPQFQGNQPQHF
once,.,TRBJ2-7,TRBV7-2,TGTGCCAGCAGCCCGATAAGGGGGTACGAGCAGTACTTC,CASSPIRGYEQYF
.,.,TRBJ1-5,TRBV14,TGTGCCAGCAGCCTAATTGAGGGCCAGCCCCAGCATTTT,CASSLIEGQPQHF
.,TRBD2,TRBJ2-3,TRBV5-4,TGTGCCAGCAGCTCGGAAATCCACCTAGCGGGGGGGCTAACAGATACGCAGTATTTT,CASSSEIHLAGGLTDTQYF
.,.,TRBJ2-7,TRBV15,TGTGCCACCAGCAGAGATTTGGGACTTACCTACGAGCAGTACTTC,CATSRDLGLTYEQYF
.,TRBD1,TRBJ1-1,TRBV30,TGTGCCTGGAGTACGGACAGGGTGAACACTGAAGCTTTCTTT,CAWSTDRVNTEAFF
.,TRBD1,TRBJ2-2,TRBV30,TGTGCCTGGAGCGCCCTCGGGACAGACGGGGAGCTGTTTTTT,CAWSALGTDGELFF
.,TRBD2,TRBJ2-7,TRBV27,TGTGCCAGCAGTTTAAGACTAGCGGCAACCTACGAGCAGTACTTC,CASSLRLAATYEQYF
.,.,TRBJ1-3,TRBV5-1,TGCGCCAGCAGCCGGACACTCTCTGGAAACACCATATATTTT,CASSRTLSGNTIYF
.,TRBD1,TRBJ1-5,TRBV19,TGTGCCAGTAGTAGGGCCAGCAGGGGGACAAATCAGCCCCAGCATTTT,CASSRASRGTNQPQHF
.,.,TRBJ2-7,TRBV2,TGTGCCAGCAGTGACTCACAGGTTCCGCCGGCCTACGAGCAGTACTTC,CASSDSQVPPAYEQYF
.,.,TRBJ2-4,TRBV30,TGTGCCTGGGAACCTCAAGTCGGGCTAGTTCACTTC,CAWEPQVGLVHF
.,TRBD1,TRBJ2-7,TRBV7-9,TGTGCCAGCAGCCCCCAGGGGGTCCTAATATCCTACGAGCAGTACTTC,CASSPQGVLISYEQYF
.,.,TRBJ2-7,TRBV15,TGTGCCACCAGCAGAGATGTCGGGGACTCCTACGAGCAGTACTTC,CATSRDVGDSYEQYF
.,TRBD1,TRBJ1-6,TRBV7-8,TGTGCCAGCAGCTTAGGGATACAGGGGGCGAATAATTCACCCCTCCACTTT,CASSLGIQGANNSPLHF
few,TRBD2,TRBJ2-7,TRBV7-9,TGTGCCAGCAGCCCCGGGCCGGGGGACTACCCCCACGAGCAGTACTTC,CASSPGPGDYPHEQYF
.,TRBD2,TRBJ2-1,TRBV7-9,TGTGCCAGCAGCGGCCCCCGGGGGGGGAGTGAGCAGTTCTTC,CASSGPRGGSEQFF
.,TRBD1,TRBJ1-4,TRBV10-2,TGCGCCAGCAGTACCGTCCCGGGACAGGGAACTAATGAAAAACTGTTTTTT,CASSTVPGQGTNEKLFF
.,.,TRBJ2-3,TRBV9,TGTGCCAGCAGCGGGGGGGGGCCGGGAGATACGCAGTATTTT,CASSGGGPGDTQYF
.,.,TRBJ2-1,TRBV5-4,TGTGCCAGCAGCCAATCAATAGGGGACAATGAGCAGTTCTTC,CASSQSIGDNEQFF
.,.,TRBJ2-1,TRBV11-3,TGTGCTGAAAGAGGCAGGGATCTTTCCTACAATGAGCAGTTCTTC,CAERGRDLSYNEQFF
once,TRBD2,TRBJ2-5,TRBV7-8,TGTGCCAGCAGCCAGACTAGCGGGGACCAAGAGACCCAGTACTTC,CASSQTSGDQETQYF
.,.,TRBJ1-2,TRBV28,TGTGCCAGCAGGAGTACAAAAGGCTACACCTTC,CASRSTKGYTF